What follows is one T cell receptor (beta chain) and its context. This clonotype has just a few counts. Its antigen is unknown. No quality values exist for individual bases; no much larger clone is one base distant. The sample is drawn from a study of precursors of human CD4 cytotoxic T cells (dated by TCRdb to the late 2010s). The study in broad terms: CD4+ memory subsets from under 15 donors in total were covered by the bulk TCR-seq analysis. TCR-seq analysis of 14 donors yielded TCRalpha and TCRbeta chain sequences (table S7). On the study overall, not on this receptor specifically: According to the authors, an observational design in humans cannot definitively determine the direction of differentiation between precursor and effector cells. Compared with the TCM and TEM subsets, the IL-7Rhigh and IL-7R- TEMRA subsets had more restricted TCR repertoires, marked by lower diversity and more expanded clonotypes. Only 13 of the 14 donors were included in some of the bulk TCR-seq comparisons, which suggests that not every subset was available for every donor. Expanded effector clonotypes accounted for a larger share of IL-7Rhigh TEMRA clonotypes than of TEM or TCM clonotypes.

To test for a precursor-effector relationship among CD4 cytotoxic T cells, four sorted CD4+ memory subsets (TCM, TEM, IL-7Rhigh TEMRA, IL-7R- TEMRA) underwent bulk UMI-based TCR sequencing. The cells came from peripheral blood mononuclear cells that had been isolated from human blood. The data were produced on an Illumina MiSeq. Under the source paper's analysis protocol: The Shannon-Wiener index, calculated in VDJtools, was used to measure repertoire diversity. A TCRbeta clonotype counted as expanded if its clonotype frequency was 3 or higher. Through fastp at Q25 and MiXCR, TCRdb rebuilt clones from the public reads, retaining in-frame beta chains. Every entry covers one CDR3 protein and lists the most common genes and DNA from its rows. Here the V and J calls rest on TCRdb's processing, not on the authors' analysis. The sample table shows under 550 distinct CDR3 sequences, and around 21% are seen once. The ten biggest clones cover roughly 38% of the sample.

V trim: 3 bases; J trim: 0 bases; unmatched bases: 13. The germline V gene encodes CDR1 LGHNA and CDR2 YNFKEQ. The CDR3 contains 19 residues, cysteine and phenylalanine counted. CDR3 DNA only is kept here, 57 bases in frame from base 1. The receptor's source is a human donor in good health. Sequencing was performed on memory CD4+ T cells from blood (PBMCs). The V and J segments used are TRBV4-2 and TRBJ2-7, and 11 junctional nucleotides match TRBD2. The sequenced DNA: TGTGCCAGCAGCCATGTATTAGCGGGAGGGCCCCAAAGCTCCTACGAGCAGTACTTC. Its coded protein is CASSHVLAGGPQSSYEQYF.